A selection of T cell receptor beta chains follows, all from one sample in a study of cytomegalovirus exposure and HLA in healthy donors. The protocol was immunoSEQ multiplex PCR, while the TCRdb copy is restricted to in-frame clones and leaves out a portion. The sample carries about 150,000 clones, approximately 69% recorded once. The specimen was PBMCs. The receptors derive from a man aged 30-40 years in good health and CMV-seronegative. Each CDR3 is given with its conserved first and last residue. D genes are given only for firm matches. Part of the rows lack a size; the others show once, few, many or a class for expanded clones.

len,abundance,d_gene,j_gene,v_gene,CDR3aa,CDR3nt
14,-,-,TRBJ1-1,TRBV4-3,CASSPNTGITEAFF,TGCGCCAGCAGCCCAAACACAGGGATCACTGAAGCTTTCTTT
12,-,-,TRBJ1-6,TRBV2,CASSGTSSPLNF,TGTGCCAGCAGTGGAACTTCTTCACCCCTCAACTTT
16,once,TRBD1,TRBJ1-1,TRBV10-3,CAISEGWTGLNTEAFF,TGTGCCATCAGTGAGGGCTGGACAGGGTTGAACACTGAAGCTTTCTTT
15,-,TRBD1,TRBJ1-2,TRBV4-3,CASSQDPKGAGGYTF,TGCGCCAGCAGCCAAGATCCGAAGGGGGCGGGAGGCTACACCTTC
15,-,-,TRBJ2-2,TRBV7-3,CASSSQASNTGELFF,TGTGCCAGCAGTTCCCAGGCTTCGAACACCGGGGAGCTGTTTTTT
14,once,TRBD1,TRBJ2-7,TRBV25-1,CASSARGNTYEQYF,TGTGCCAGCAGTGCCAGGGGGAATACCTACGAGCAGTACTTC
14,-,-,TRBJ2-7,TRBV11-2,CASRPPNGGGEQYF,TGTGCCAGCAGACCACCCAACGGGGGAGGCGAGCAGTACTTC
14,-,-,TRBJ2-7,TRBV7-9,CAITGSNSSYEQYF,TGTGCCATCACGGGGTCGAATTCTTCCTACGAGCAGTACTTC
11,few,-,TRBJ1-5,TRBV28,CASSFKSPQNF,TGTGCCAGCAGTTTCAAGTCTCCCCAGAATTTT
12,few,TRBD1,TRBJ1-2,TRBV7-9,CASSPGQGYYTF,TGTGCCAGCAGTCCGGGACAGGGGTATTACACCTTC
14,once,TRBD1,TRBJ1-5,TRBV7-2,CASSSGQGVRPQHF,TGTGCCAGCAGCTCCGGACAGGGGGTGCGGCCCCAGCATTTT
16,few,TRBD1,TRBJ1-2,TRBV5-3,CARSRCLGQSNYGYTF,TGTGCCAGAAGCCGGTGTTTGGGACAGTCTAACTATGGCTACACCTTC
14,-,-,TRBJ1-5,TRBV4-2,CASSLAVGNQPQHF,TGTGCCAGCAGCCTGGCAGTTGGTAATCAGCCCCAGCATTTT
15,few,TRBD1,TRBJ2-5,TRBV9,CASSVDDRQGATQYF,TGTGCCAGCAGCGTAGACGACCGACAGGGAGCGACCCAGTACTTC
16,few,-,TRBJ2-1,TRBV4-2,CASSQDELGSYNEQFF,TGTGCCAGCAGCCAAGATGAACTAGGGTCCTACAATGAGCAGTTCTTC
14,-,-,TRBJ2-3,TRBV5-6,CASSLRQGADTQYF,TGTGCCAGCAGCTTGAGGCAGGGCGCAGATACGCAGTATTTT
14,-,TRBD1,TRBJ1-1,TRBV9,CASRPGQGNTEAFF,TGTGCCAGCAGACCGGGACAGGGGAACACTGAAGCTTTCTTT
15,-,-,TRBJ2-7,TRBV28,CASSSPGGGALKQYF,TGTGCCAGCAGTTCCCCAGGTGGGGGCGCACTTAAGCAGTACTTC
14,-,TRBD1,TRBJ1-2,TRBV6-4,CASRAPGQGGGYTF,TGTGCCAGCAGAGCTCCGGGACAGGGTGGTGGCTACACCTTC
14,-,-,TRBJ1-6,TRBV28,CASSPLTRNSPLHF,TGTGCCAGCAGTCCCCTCACCAGAAATTCACCCCTCCACTTT
16,few,TRBD1,TRBJ1-2,TRBV4-3,CASRPGTGVTNYGYTF,TGCGCCAGCAGGCCCGGGACAGGTGTAACTAACTATGGCTACACCTTC
18,-,TRBD2,TRBJ2-1,TRBV7-2,CASSFSAGSPLSYNEQFF,TGTGCCAGCAGCTTTTCAGCGGGGAGTCCCCTCTCCTACAATGAGCAGTTCTTC
12,-,TRBD1,TRBJ2-1,TRBV6-1,CASRGQFNEQFF,TGTGCCAGCAGGGGACAGTTCAATGAGCAGTTCTTC
17,once,-,TRBJ2-7,TRBV9,CASSVEGRGGFPYEQYF,TGTGCCAGCAGCGTAGAGGGCCGGGGAGGATTTCCCTACGAGCAGTACTTC
15,-,TRBD1,TRBJ1-3,TRBV29-1,CSAGTGSSSGNTIYF,TGCAGCGCTGGGACAGGTTCAAGCTCTGGAAACACCATATATTTT
16,-,-,TRBJ1-1,TRBV5-1,CASSPRGYRGNTEAFF,TGCGCCAGCAGCCCCCGGGGATATCGGGGGAACACTGAAGCTTTCTTT
16,-,-,TRBJ2-3,TRBV6-1,CASSETLGASTDTQYF,TGTGCCAGCAGTGAAACGCTGGGGGCTAGCACAGATACGCAGTATTTT
16,-,TRBD2,TRBJ2-1,TRBV7-6,CASSSPSGGLYNEQFF,TGTGCCAGCAGCTCCCCAAGCGGGGGGTTATACAATGAGCAGTTCTTC
12,-,-,TRBJ2-7,TRBV28,CASRTSSHEQYF,TGTGCCAGCAGAACTAGCTCCCACGAGCAGTACTTC
12,-,-,TRBJ1-1,TRBV15,CATSRMGGEAFF,TGTGCCACCAGCAGAATGGGCGGGGAAGCTTTCTTT
14,-,-,TRBJ1-1,TRBV19,CASTRGEMNTEAFF,TGTGCCAGTACCCGGGGGGAAATGAACACTGAAGCTTTCTTT
13,-,TRBD1,TRBJ1-2,TRBV6-1,CASNLGQGLGYTF,TGTGCCAGCAACCTAGGACAGGGGTTAGGCTACACCTTC
15,many,TRBD1,TRBJ1-5,TRBV5-6,CASSIGDSRNQPQHF,TGTGCCAGCAGCATAGGGGACAGCCGCAATCAGCCCCAGCATTTT
16,-,TRBD2,TRBJ2-3,TRBV5-6,CASSPRLAGSTDTQYF,TGTGCCAGCAGCCCTCGACTAGCGGGAAGCACAGATACGCAGTATTTT
13,-,-,TRBJ1-2,TRBV18,CASSLDGVYGYTF,TGTGCCAGCTCACTAGACGGAGTCTATGGCTACACCTTC